This passage covers 18 T cell receptor beta chains from one sample sequenced in a study of T cell repertoires in cytomegalovirus infection. The antigens of these receptors remain unknown. TCRdb analysed the reads with MiXCR anew, one entry per CDR3 protein. Altogether 650,000 to 850,000 distinct CDR3 sequences are present, approximately 32% being singletons, with the ten largest covering around 13%. The material was cultured CD8+ T cells from PBMCs, obtained from culture after CMV antigen stimulation. These receptors all come from a human donor in good health (CMV status not recorded). Some clones in this sample may be carry-over from other donors' samples.

This clonotype was found many times. The rearrangement links TRBV7-9 to TRBJ2-7; D not certain. CDR3 length: 12 amino acids. Germline V gene sequence: CDR1 SEHNR, CDR2 FQNEAQ (reference sequence). V lost 5 bases and J 3 bases, leaving 8 bases between the germline ends. CDR3 nucleotides: TGTGCCAGCAGCGTTACCCACTACGAGCAGTACGTC. It specifies CASSVTHYEQYV.

J is TRBJ1-1 and V is TRBV29-1; the D is unclear. Germline values: CDR1 SQVTM, CDR2 ANQGSEA. There are 14 residues in the CDR3. V was clipped by 5 bases and J by 7 bases, with 20 bases between them. The CDR3 sequence: CSVPLHGIGSEAFF. CDR3 nucleotide sequence: TGCAGCGTTCCCCTACATGGGATAGGGAGTGAAGCTTTCTTT.

The gene calls are TRBV5-5 and TRBJ1-4; the D is unclear. The V and J ends lost 0 bases and 4 bases respectively, with 16 bases between them. The CDR3 spans 17 residues. CDR1 is SGHKS, CDR2 YYEKEE, per germline (reference sequence). CDR3 sequence (DNA): TGTGCCAGCAGCTTGGAAGAACAGCTTTTAATTAATGAAAAACTGTTTTTT. It translates to CASSLEEQLLINEKLFF.

There are a few counts of this clonotype. The J gene is TRBJ2-1, the V gene TRBV7-8, with D uncertain. This CDR3 comprises 13 residues. Trimming stripped 1 base from V and 6 bases from J, with 7 bases between. Per the germline V gene, CDR1 is SGHVS and CDR2 is FQNEAQ. The CDR3 reads CASSLGPTNEQFF. DNA of the CDR3: TGTGCCAGCAGCTTAGGGCCGACCAATGAGCAGTTCTTC.

The rearrangement links TRBV2 to TRBJ2-1; 10 bases fit TRBD1. With 5 bases clipped from V and 5 bases from J, the junction kept 6 bases outside the gene matches. The germline gives CDR1 SNHLY, CDR2 FYNNEI. This CDR3 has 15 amino acids. The CDR3 sequence: CASSPDRGNNNEQFF. The DNA of the CDR3 is TGTGCCAGCAGTCCGGACAGGGGGAACAACAATGAGCAGTTCTTC.

The chain links TRBV4-1 to TRBJ2-1; TRBD1 matches 8 bases. The CDR3 has 16 residues. V shed 4 bases and J 8 bases; nucleotides not matched to a gene: 13. The V gene's germline CDR1 is MGHRA and CDR2 YSYEKL. CDR3 DNA: TGCGCCAGCAGCCTACGGGACACAGGGGGAGGCGATGAGCAGTTCTTC. It specifies CASSLRDTGGGDEQFF.

The sample holds many counts of this clonotype. The V and J genes are TRBV7-6 and TRBJ2-1; D perhaps matches TRBD2 (6 bases). There are 16 residues in the CDR3. Looked up from germline, CDR1 is SGHVS and CDR2 is FNYEAQ. Between the trimmed V and J ends, which lost 5 bases and 4 bases, there was a span of 18 bases. The CDR3: CASSPTSPGLYNEQFF. CDR3 DNA sequence: TGTGCCAGCAGCCCAACTAGCCCCGGGTTGTACAATGAGCAGTTCTTC.

This chain connects TRBV6-5 to TRBJ1-4, with D perhaps TRBD1 (5 bases). The V gene lost 7 bases and the J gene lost 5 bases, with 14 bases spanning the gap. The germline gives CDR1 MNHEY, CDR2 SVGAGI. The CDR3 covers 14 residues. CDR3 coding DNA: TGTGCCAGCACTGGAAGGGGTGGCAATGAAAAACTGTTTTTT. It encodes CASTGRGGNEKLFF.

This chain links TRBV4-2 with TRBJ2-7; perhaps TRBD1 as D (6 bases). The germline V and J ends were trimmed by 0 bases and 2 bases, with 11 bases remaining between them. There are 15 residues in the CDR3. CDR1 is LGHNA and CDR2 is YNFKEQ in the germline V gene. CDR3 amino acids: CASSQDNSGAYEQYV. The CDR3 nucleotides read TGTGCCAGCAGCCAAGACAATTCAGGGGCCTACGAGCAGTACGTC.

This clonotype was seen a handful of times. The chain recombines TRBV27 with TRBJ2-4; TRBD2 matches at 8 bases. The J segment lost 9 bases and the V segment lost 3 bases, leaving 7 bases of the junction unmatched. Germline V lookup: CDR1 MNHEY, CDR2 SMNVEV (reference sequence). This CDR3 spans 14 amino acids. The CDR3 DNA is TGTGCCAGCAGTTTCTCACGGGGGGGAGGCATTCAGTACTTC. Protein: CASSFSRGGGIQYF.

This clonotype came up many times. The V call is TRBV7-6, the J call TRBJ2-5; TRBD1 might be the D (6 bases). CDR3 length: 16 residues. In germline, CDR1 is SGHVS, CDR2 FNYEAQ. V lost 5 bases to trimming and J lost 5 bases, with 21 bases between them. The CDR3 protein is CASSPRTVGLSETQYF. The CDR3 DNA sequence: TGTGCCAGCAGCCCCCGGACAGTAGGACTGTCCGAGACCCAGTACTTC.

About this clonotype: Lacking the conserved final phenylalanine or tryptophan, this CDR3 likely reflects a read error. The rearrangement uses TRBV6-6 and TRBJ2-3, with D maybe TRBD1 (7 bases). The CDR3 sequence is 18 residues long. CDR1 MNHNY and CDR2 SVGAGI come from the germline V gene (reference sequence). Trimming shortened V by 4 bases and J by 0 bases, and 20 bases separated the two germline ends. The DNA for the CDR3 is TGTGCCAGCAGTTTTTTTTCACCCAGGGGGGCCAGCACAGATACGCAGTATTGT. This sequence encodes CASSFFSPRGASTDTQYC.

This clonotype has a count of ten or more. J is TRBJ2-3 and V is TRBV7-8, with TRBD1 matching 10 bases. The CDR3 runs 17 residues. The germline gives CDR1 SGHVS, CDR2 FQNEAQ. J gave up 2 bases and V 4 bases, and 9 bases lay outside the gene matches. The CDR3 reads CASSSYRQGASTDTQYF. The CDR3 DNA is TGTGCCAGCAGCTCCTATCGACAGGGGGCTTCCACAGATACGCAGTATTTT.

This clonotype was counted between two and nine times. The chain links TRBV7-9 to TRBJ1-2; D may be TRBD1 (5 bases). The CDR3 runs 15 residues. In germline, CDR1 is SEHNR, CDR2 FQNEAQ (reference sequence). V lost 0 bases, J lost 4 bases, and 12 bases lay in between. This CDR3 reads CASSLAGHPTYGYTF. The DNA for the CDR3 is TGTGCCAGCAGCTTAGCGGGGCACCCGACCTATGGCTACACCTTC.

CDR3 residues: CASSLPDQQETQYF. The CDR3 DNA sequence: TGTGCCAGCAGTCTTCCGGACCAACAAGAGACCCAGTACTTC. The chain carries TRBV6-2 or TRBV6-3 and TRBJ2-5; D remains ambiguous. V was cut by 5 bases and J by 2 bases, with 12 bases left in between. The germline gives CDR1 MNHEY, CDR2 SVGEGT. The CDR3 runs 14 residues.

The V and J genes are TRBV7-9 and TRBJ2-3; D perhaps matches TRBD2 (7 bases). Looked up from germline, CDR1 is SEHNR and CDR2 is FQNEAQ (reference sequence). This CDR3 has 15 residues. The V gene lost 2 bases and the J gene lost 3 bases, with 12 bases spanning the gap. CDR3 loop: CASSLRGAQTDTQYF. DNA for the CDR3: TGTGCCAGCAGCTTACGGGGGGCGCAAACAGATACGCAGTATTTT.

The gene calls are TRBV2 and TRBJ2-7; D not resolved. Per the germline V gene, CDR1 is SNHLY and CDR2 is FYNNEI. V lost 4 bases and J lost 2, with 6 bases in between. The CDR3 has 12 amino acids. In DNA, the CDR3 is TGTGCCAGCAGTGGTAACCCCTACGAGCAGTACGTC. Its translation: CASSGNPYEQYV.

This clonotype has at least ten counts. The J gene is TRBJ2-7, the V gene TRBV7-6, with no clear D. This CDR3 has 16 amino acids. The germline gives CDR1 SGHVS, CDR2 FNYEAQ. V lost 1 base, J lost 3 bases, and 16 bases lay in between. CDR3 nucleotides: TGTGCCAGCAGCTTAGTGGACCTGCAGTTCAGCTACGAGCAGTACTTC. It encodes CASSLVDLQFSYEQYF.